This passage covers 18 T cell receptor beta chains from one sample sequenced in a study of OX40 agonist ivuxolimab in advanced cancers. Data came from immunoSEQ multiplex PCR; TCRdb stores just in-frame clones and leaves some out. The sample lists 35,000 to 50,000 clones; about 90% were seen once. The sequences come from CD4+ or CD8+ T cells sorted from blood, collected in a trial of the OX40 agonist ivuxolimab. The receptors here all came from an adult with an advanced solid tumor such as melanoma, head and neck, liver or kidney cancer.

J is TRBJ2-2 and V is TRBV7-8; a possible D gene is TRBD1 (5 bases). The CDR3 loop spans 13 amino acids. Germline V gene lookup returns CDR1 SGHVS and CDR2 FQNEAQ. Trimming took 4 bases from V and 6 from J, leaving 9 bases between them. CDR3 loop: CASSSQGPGELFF. The CDR3 coding sequence is TGTGCCAGCAGCTCGCAGGGTCCCGGGGAGCTGTTTTTT.

V is TRBV6-1 and J is TRBJ2-7; D unclear. Germline V gene lookup returns CDR1 MNHNS and CDR2 SASEGT. V lost 11 bases to trimming and J lost 5 bases, with 16 bases between them. CDR3 length equals 12 residues. This chain's CDR3 is CASAQSRHEQYF. DNA of the CDR3: TGTGCCTCCGCTCAGAGCCGCCACGAGCAGTACTTC.

The chain recombines TRBV10-3 with TRBJ2-2; weak D call: TRBD1 (6 bases). Per germline, CDR1 ENHRY and CDR2 SYGVKD. The CDR3 has 14 residues. Trimming cost V 5 bases and J 5 bases, with 12 bases left between them. For the CDR3, the DNA is TGTGCCATCAGTCATCAACAGGGAACCGGGGAGCTGTTTTTT. Amino acids: CAISHQQGTGELFF.

The J gene is TRBJ2-2, the V gene TRBV5-5; D is ambiguous. Germline-derived CDR1 and CDR2 are SGHKS and YYEKEE (reference sequence). The length of the CDR3 is 12 residues. V shed 0 bases and J shed 8 bases, with 5 bases lying between them. DNA for the CDR3: TGTGCCAGCAGCTTGGCCAGGGGGGAGCTGTTTTTT. Its translation is CASSLARGELFF.

The gene calls are TRBV7-9 and TRBJ2-1; no clear D gene. Trimming removed 3 bases at V and 6 bases at J, with 6 bases between. The length of the CDR3 is 12 residues. Germline CDR1 reads SEHNR; CDR2 reads FQNEAQ (reference sequence). The DNA for the CDR3 is TGTGCCAGCAGCTTTTGGGGCAATGAGCAGTTCTTC. Translation gives CASSFWGNEQFF.

The V call is TRBV19, the J call TRBJ2-1, with a weak D call TRBD1 (7 bases). Trimming stripped 4 bases from V and 0 bases from J, with 10 bases between. CDR3 size: 15 residues. Germline V lookup: CDR1 LNHDA, CDR2 SQIVND (reference sequence). As DNA, the CDR3 is TGTGCCAGTAGTACCAGGGGGGTCTCCTACAATGAGCAGTTCTTC. This translates into CASSTRGVSYNEQFF.

On this clone: A junction end diverges from the germline sequence, so it may reflect a read error. The chain has TRBV5-4 and TRBJ2-4, with 12 positions matching TRBD2. The CDR3 is made up of 15 amino acids. Germline CDR1 is SGHNT and CDR2 is YYREEE (reference sequence). Here the CDR3 DNA reads TGTGCCAGCAGCTTGGCCGGGCTAGCGGGAGGGCTGTTCGACTTC. Its protein product is CASSLAGLAGGLFDF.

This clone was counted once. V is TRBV7-2 and J is TRBJ2-5; D gene unclear. The CDR3 has 12 residues. V was cut by 4 bases and J by 0 bases, with 3 bases left in between. The germline CDR1 and CDR2 sequences are SGHTA and FQGNSA. CDR3 sequence reads: CASSWDQETQYF. Written as DNA, the CDR3 is TGTGCCAGCAGCTGGGACCAAGAGACCCAGTACTTC.

This clone is medium-sized in the sample. This rearrangement joins TRBV28 to TRBJ1-2; 7 bases agree with TRBD1. Trimming took 5 bases from V and 6 from J; bases not matched to a gene: 9. The CDR3 has 14 amino acids. CDR1 is MDHEN and CDR2 is SYDVKM in the germline V gene. DNA of the CDR3: TGTGCCAGCAGTCCTTATCGGGACAGTCATGGCTACACCTTC. Translating gives CASSPYRDSHGYTF.

Here the CDR3 reads CASSLQGTGELFF. The CDR3 nucleotides are TGTGCCAGCAGTTTACAGGGCACCGGGGAGCTGTTTTTT. V is TRBV6-6 and J is TRBJ2-2, with TRBD1 as a possible D gene (6 bases). Germline CDR1 and CDR2: MNHNY and SVGAGI (reference sequence). This CDR3 comprises 13 residues. Trimming removed 4 bases at V and 4 bases at J, with 7 bases between.

This clone was seen a few times. This chain joins TRBV7-9 and TRBJ2-7, with TRBD1 identical over 9 bases. Germline lookup yields CDR1 SEHNR and CDR2 FQNEAQ (reference sequence). The CDR3 is 15 amino acids. V was clipped by 6 bases and J by 10 bases; unmatched bases: 16. The chain's CDR3 is CASSTTGTGTAPQYF. The CDR3 bases are TGTGCCAGCAGTACGACCGGGACAGGGACGGCCCCCCAGTACTTC.

The rearrangement joins TRBV28 to TRBJ1-4, with no clear D. V was clipped by 2 bases and J by 6 bases, with 7 bases between them. Germline CDR1 and CDR2: MDHEN and SYDVKM. The CDR3 has 13 amino acids. CDR3 sequence (DNA): TGTGCCAGCAGTTTAAGATCCTATGAAAAACTGTTTTTT. It is translated as CASSLRSYEKLFF.

The chain recombines TRBV5-1 with TRBJ2-5, with D hard to call. CDR3 length: 14 residues. V shed 4 bases and J shed 3 bases, with 13 bases lying between them. Germline V gene lookup returns CDR1 SGHRS and CDR2 YFSETQ. The CDR3 DNA reads TGCGCCAGCAGCCCGGGCCCCAATAAAGAGACCCAGTACTTC. Amino acids: CASSPGPNKETQYF.

CDR3 in DNA: TGTGCCAGCTCACGCGGACAATCCGCGGGCACCGGGGAGCTGTTTTTT. This translates into CASSRGQSAGTGELFF. The chain is built from TRBV18 and TRBJ2-2; D tentatively fits TRBD1 or TRBD2 (5 bases each). Trimming removed 4 bases at V and 4 bases at J, with 16 bases between. The CDR3 runs 16 residues. Germline CDR1 and CDR2: KGHSH and LQKENI.

This clone was detected only a few times. V gene TRBV19 combines with J gene TRBJ1-2, with D hard to call. CDR3 length: 15 residues. CDR1 LNHDA and CDR2 SQIVND come from the germline V gene (reference sequence). Trimming removed 3 bases at V and 4 bases at J, with 15 bases between. The CDR3 sequence is CASSMVERDGYGYTF. The CDR3 DNA is TGTGCCAGTAGTATGGTCGAGCGGGATGGCTATGGCTACACCTTC.

The chain combines TRBV4-2 with TRBJ2-7; no clear D gene. The germline CDR1 and CDR2 sequences are LGHNA and YNFKEQ. The CDR3 totals 13 residues. V was cut by 5 bases and J by 2 bases, with 10 bases left in between. CDR3 loop: CASSTDLAYEQYF. In DNA form, the CDR3 reads TGTGCCAGCAGCACGGACCTTGCCTACGAGCAGTACTTC.

The chain uses TRBV28 and TRBJ2-2, with D perhaps assigned TRBD1 or TRBD2 (6 bases each). The V and J ends lost 10 bases and 4 bases respectively, with 19 bases between them. Germline values: CDR1 MDHEN, CDR2 SYDVKM. The CDR3 totals 15 residues. The DNA for the CDR3 is TGTGCCACCCTTAGGGACATCGGGGGCACCGGGGAGCTGTTTTTT. Protein: CATLRDIGGTGELFF.

This rearrangement joins TRBV7-9 to TRBJ1-1; D remains unclear. The germline CDR1 and CDR2 sequences are SEHNR and FQNEAQ (reference sequence). The germline V and J ends were trimmed by 3 bases and 6 bases, with 8 bases remaining between them. The CDR3 length is 12 residues. The CDR3 DNA follows: TGTGCCAGCAGCTTCAACACCCCTGAAGCTTTCTTT. This encodes CASSFNTPEAFF.